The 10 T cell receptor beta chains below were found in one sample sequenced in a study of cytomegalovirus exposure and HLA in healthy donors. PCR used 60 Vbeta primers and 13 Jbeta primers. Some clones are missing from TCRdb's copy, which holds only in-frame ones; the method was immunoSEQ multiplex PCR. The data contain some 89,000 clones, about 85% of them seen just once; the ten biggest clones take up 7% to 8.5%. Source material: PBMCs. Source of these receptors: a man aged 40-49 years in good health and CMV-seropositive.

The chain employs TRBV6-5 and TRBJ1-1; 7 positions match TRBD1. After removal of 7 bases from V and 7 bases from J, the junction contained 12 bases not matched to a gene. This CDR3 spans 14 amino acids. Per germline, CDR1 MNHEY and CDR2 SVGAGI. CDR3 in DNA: TGTGCCAGCAACTACCTAGGGACAGCGAATGAAGCTTTCTTT. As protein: CASNYLGTANEAFF.

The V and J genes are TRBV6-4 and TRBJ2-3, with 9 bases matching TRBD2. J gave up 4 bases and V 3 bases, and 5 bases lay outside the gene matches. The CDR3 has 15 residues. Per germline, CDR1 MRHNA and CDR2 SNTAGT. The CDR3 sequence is CASSEGGGASDTQYF. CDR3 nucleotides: TGTGCCAGCAGTGAAGGCGGGGGGGCCTCAGATACGCAGTATTTT.

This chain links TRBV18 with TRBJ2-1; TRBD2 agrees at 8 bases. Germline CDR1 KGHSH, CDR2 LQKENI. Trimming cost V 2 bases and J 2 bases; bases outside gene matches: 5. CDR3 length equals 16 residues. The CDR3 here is CASSPSSGGAYNEQFF. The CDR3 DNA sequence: TGTGCCAGCTCACCATCGAGCGGGGGAGCCTACAATGAGCAGTTCTTC. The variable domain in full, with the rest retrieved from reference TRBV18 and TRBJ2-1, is NAGVMQNPRHLVRRRGQEARLRCSPMKGHSHVYWYRQLPEEGLKFMVYLQKENIIDESGMPKERFSAEFPKEGPSILRIQQVVRGDSAAYFCASSPSSGGAYNEQFFGPGTRLTVL.

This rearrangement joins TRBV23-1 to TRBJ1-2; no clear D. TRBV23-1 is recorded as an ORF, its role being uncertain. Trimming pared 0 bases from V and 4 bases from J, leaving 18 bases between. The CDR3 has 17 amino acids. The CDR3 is CASSQSPGGLCGYGYTF. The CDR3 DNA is TGCGCCAGCAGTCAATCCCCAGGAGGGCTGTGTGGCTATGGCTACACCTTC.

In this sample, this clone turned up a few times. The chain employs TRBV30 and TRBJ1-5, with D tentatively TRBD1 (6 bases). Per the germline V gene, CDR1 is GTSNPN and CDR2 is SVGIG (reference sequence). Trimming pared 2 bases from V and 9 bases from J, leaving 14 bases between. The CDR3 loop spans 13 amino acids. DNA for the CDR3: TGTGCCTGGAGTTTACAGGGCTCCCGGCCCCAGCATTTT. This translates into CAWSLQGSRPQHF.

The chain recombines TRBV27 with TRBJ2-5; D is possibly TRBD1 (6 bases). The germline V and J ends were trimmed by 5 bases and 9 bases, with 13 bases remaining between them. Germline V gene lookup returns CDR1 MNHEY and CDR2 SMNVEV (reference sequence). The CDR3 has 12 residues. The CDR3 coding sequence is TGTGCCAGCAGTCCTGTTAAGGGGGCCCAGTACTTC. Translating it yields CASSPVKGAQYF.

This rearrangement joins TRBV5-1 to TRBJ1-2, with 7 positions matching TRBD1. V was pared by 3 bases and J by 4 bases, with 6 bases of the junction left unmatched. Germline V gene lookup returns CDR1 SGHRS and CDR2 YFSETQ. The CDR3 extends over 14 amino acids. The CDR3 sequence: CASSSQGLSYGYTF. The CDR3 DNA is TGCGCCAGCAGCTCACAGGGGTTAAGCTATGGCTACACCTTC.

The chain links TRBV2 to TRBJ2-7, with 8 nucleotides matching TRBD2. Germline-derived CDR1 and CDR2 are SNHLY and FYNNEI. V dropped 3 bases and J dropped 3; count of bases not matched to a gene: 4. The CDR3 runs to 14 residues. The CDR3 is CASSDTGTSYEQYF. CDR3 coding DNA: TGTGCCAGCAGTGATACAGGGACTAGCTACGAGCAGTACTTC. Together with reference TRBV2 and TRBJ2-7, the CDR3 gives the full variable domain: EPEVTQTPSHQVTQMGQEVILRCVPISNHLYFYWYRQILGQKVEFLVSFYNNEISEKSEIFDDQFSVERPDGSNFTLKIRSTKLEDSAMYFCASSDTGTSYEQYFGPGTRLTVT.

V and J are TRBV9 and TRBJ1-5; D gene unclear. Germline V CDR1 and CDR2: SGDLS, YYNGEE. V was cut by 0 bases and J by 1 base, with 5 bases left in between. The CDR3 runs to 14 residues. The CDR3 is CASSVGGSNQPQHF. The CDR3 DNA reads TGTGCCAGCAGCGTAGGAGGGAGCAATCAGCCCCAGCATTTT. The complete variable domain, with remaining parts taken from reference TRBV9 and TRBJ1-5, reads DSGVTQTPKHLITATGQRVTLRCSPRSGDLSVYWYQQSLDQGLQFLIQYYNGEERAKGNILERFSAQQFPDLHSELNLSSLELGDSALYFCASSVGGSNQPQHFGDGTRLSIL.

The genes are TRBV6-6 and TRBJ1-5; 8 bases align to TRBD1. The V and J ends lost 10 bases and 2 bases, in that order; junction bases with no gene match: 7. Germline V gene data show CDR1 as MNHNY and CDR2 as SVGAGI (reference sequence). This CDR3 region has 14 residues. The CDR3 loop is CAIRTGIGNQPQHF. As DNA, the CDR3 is TGTGCCATCCGGACAGGGATCGGCAATCAGCCCCAGCATTTT.